This TCR beta chain was recovered during a study of relationships among human T cell subsets (dated by TCRdb to the early 2010s). In the study overall: Sequencing was performed on eight distinct blood T cell populations: pan T, CD8 cytotoxic, regulatory, Th1, Th2, naive plus transitional, activated and memory cells.

Study-wide findings and limitations: Across the seven subsets, no statistically significant differences turned up in V, D and J usage, CDR3 length, or N-nucleotide additions. The considerable overlap in CDR3s among Th1, Th2 and regulatory T cells was taken as suggesting that cell fate choices are stochastic. While more than 60% of CD8+ cytotoxic sequences came from clones with more than 100 reads, the regulatory and Th2 subsets had few clones of that kind. The bead-based sorting was unable to rule out the presence of a CD4+CD8+ double-positive population.

Receptors were amplified or captured by multiplex PCR. TCRdb records 454 GS FLX as the sequencer. Semiquantitative ARM-PCR was used to amplify the TCR alpha and beta CDR3 regions from mRNA. In ARM-PCR, tagged nested gene-specific primers were applied first, and communal superprimers then carried out the exponential amplification. Nested primers were removed by exonuclease before the second amplification round on first-round PCR products. The amplicons were sequenced on the 454 platform, a system that can rapidly sequence millions of DNA fragments without cloning bias. A read mappable to both V and J germline segments was defined as an effective read. Per the source publication's procedure: IRmap was used to assign reads to germline V, D and J segments, and IRmap relies on pyromap, a Smith-Waterman modification adapted to 454 sequencing errors. D-beta assignments were filtered using cutoffs set at the 99th percentile of alignment scores from simulated random sequences. The amino acids between the conserved V-segment Y[YFLI]C motif and the J-segment [FW]GXGT motif were defined as CDR3. A compound Poisson process model, previously applied to large-scale EST data, was used to estimate repertoire diversity. A procedure for detecting cross-contamination was used to argue that the shared CDR3s did not come from sample contamination. TCRdb trimmed the raw reads at Q25, called clones with MiXCR and kept productive beta chains. Each record represents a unique CDR3 protein, reported with the most common genes and DNA among its rows. It is TCRdb's table, rather than the study itself, that gives the V and J calls and clone size. In all, the sample holds 13,000 to 15,000 distinct CDR3 sequences, and 50% to 75% of those were seen once. Under 2.5% of the sample belongs to the ten largest clones.

Starting from positively selected CD4+ cells, anti-CD25 beads were used to select CD4+CD25+ regulatory T cells. T cell subsets were isolated with Miltenyi superparamagnetic beads coated with subset-specific monoclonal antibodies. Every T cell population was isolated from peripheral blood. Mononuclear cells were obtained from whole blood by Ficoll separation, and monocytes were then depleted with anti-CD14 microbeads. Isolated cell populations were immediately resuspended in RNAprotect reagent. Spanning cysteine to phenylalanine, the CDR3 consists of 16 amino acids. Only CDR3 DNA remains: 48 bases, in frame from the first base. Deletion took 4 bases off V and 2 bases off J, with a span of 17 bases between the germline ends. CDR1 SEHNR and CDR2 FQNEAQ are derived from the germline V gene (reference sequence). About this clonotype itself: Its recognized antigen is unknown. There are no base qualities to consult, and no much larger clone falls within one base.

Sequencing was done on a sample of Tregs sorted from blood. The receptor was isolated from a man aged 40-50 years in good health. This receptor chain uses TRBV7-9 and TRBJ2-5, with the D call perhaps TRBD1 or TRBD2, as 6 bases match in each case. The CDR3 region reads CASSYRQGRKQETQYF. DNA sequence: TGTGCCAGCAGCTACCGGCAGGGGAGGAAACAAGAGACCCAGTACTTC.